These T cell receptor beta chains were read from a single sample in a study of cytomegalovirus exposure and HLA in healthy donors. TCRdb keeps only in-frame clones here, not all; method: immunoSEQ multiplex PCR. The sample gives more than 65,000 clones, about 73% of which show up once; 11% is in the top ten. Input material: PBMCs. Receptors originate from a woman aged 55-69 years in good health and CMV-seropositive. Each CDR3 is given with its conserved first and last residue. D genes are given only for firm matches. Size is stated for part of the rows, as once, few or many counts, or as a class when the clone is expanded.

TRBV19	-	TRBJ2-2	TRBD1	TGTGCCAGTAGTGACAGGGGGCGGGTTATCGGGGAGCTGTTTTTT	CASSDRGRVIGELFF
TRBV5-8	-	TRBJ2-4	TRBD2	TGTGCCAGCAGAAGCGGGAGGATCATCATTCAGTACTTC	CASRSGRIIIQYF
TRBV6-1	-	TRBJ2-5	TRBD2	TGTGCCAGCGGGCCGGGACTAGCGGGAGAGACCCAGTACTTC	CASGPGLAGETQYF
TRBV27	once	TRBJ1-5	-	TGTGCCAGCAGCCTCGTCGGCAATCAGCCCCAGCATTTT	CASSLVGNQPQHF
TRBV6-6	-	TRBJ2-2	-	TGTGCCAGCAACCAGGGGACCGGGGAGCTGTTTTTT	CASNQGTGELFF
TRBV20-1	-	TRBJ1-1	-	TGCAGTGCTAGGTCTACCACTGAAGCTTTCTTT	CSARSTTEAFF
TRBV2	once	TRBJ2-7	TRBD2	TGTGCCCGGCAAGCGGGGGACGAGCAGTACTTC	CARQAGDEQYF
TRBV25-1	few	TRBJ1-6	-	TGTGCCAGCAGTATCAAGACAGACTATAATTCACCCCTCCACTTT	CASSIKTDYNSPLHF
TRBV2	-	TRBJ2-5	-	TGTGCCAGCAGTGCCCTCGACAGACACCAGGAGACCCAGTACTTC	CASSALDRHQETQYF
TRBV5-1	-	TRBJ2-2	TRBD2	TGCGCCAGCGCACGGGGGGTCACCGGGGAGCTGTTTTTT	CASARGVTGELFF
TRBV7-9	few	TRBJ1-2	-	TGTGCCAGCAGCAATAGTGGGGGGGGCGGTAATGGCTACACCTTC	CASSNSGGGGNGYTF
TRBV6-6	-	TRBJ1-3	-	TGTGCCAGCAGTAAAGGACAGCCACCAAACACCATATATTTT	CASSKGQPPNTIYF
TRBV19	-	TRBJ2-2	-	TGTGCCAGTAGTAACTCCCGGGACACATCCACCGGGGAGCTGTTTTTT	CASSNSRDTSTGELFF
TRBV6-4	-	TRBJ2-5	TRBD2	TGTGCCACCACCCAAGTGGGAGGGTTAGCAGAGACCCAGTACTTC	CATTQVGGLAETQYF
TRBV5-5	-	TRBJ1-1	-	TGTGCCAGCCGTTACAGCAGGGGTGGTAACACTGAAGCTTTCTTT	CASRYSRGGNTEAFF
TRBV21-1	-	TRBJ1-2	-	TGTGCCAGCAGCAAAGGGGCTTGCAGGTCTGTTGGCTACACCTTC	CASSKGACRSVGYTF
TRBV10-3	-	TRBJ1-2	TRBD1	TGTGCCATCAGCCCAGGACAGGGGGCAAGCGATGGCTACACCTTC	CAISPGQGASDGYTF
TRBV6-6	-	TRBJ2-7	TRBD1	TGTGCCAGCAGCCGCGACAGGGCCTACGAGCAGTACTTC	CASSRDRAYEQYF
TRBV2	-	TRBJ1-6	-	TGTGCCAGCAGAACAGGGTGGAATTCACCCCTCCACTTT	CASRTGWNSPLHF
TRBV28	-	TRBJ1-2	-	TGTGCCAGCATCAAAGGGGGACCTAACTATGGCTACACCTTC	CASIKGGPNYGYTF
TRBV7-8	-	TRBJ2-5	TRBD1	TGTGCCAGCAGACTGGACAGGGGCCAAGAGACCCAGTACTTC	CASRLDRGQETQYF
TRBV30	-	TRBJ2-1	TRBD2	TGTGCCTGGGATACTAGCGGGGGCGACCACAATGAGCAGTTCTTC	CAWDTSGGDHNEQFF
TRBV5-1	-	TRBJ1-2	-	TGCGCCAGCAGCTTGGTAACTGGAGAGTATGGCTACCCCTTC	CASSLVTGEYGYPF
TRBV9	-	TRBJ1-4	-	TGTGCCAGCAGCGGTCATCGCCAGGAAAAACTGTTTTTT	CASSGHRQEKLFF
TRBV30	-	TRBJ2-1	TRBD2	TGTGCCTGGAGGACGACTAGCGGGGGGAGGTGGTTCTTC	CAWRTTSGGRWFF